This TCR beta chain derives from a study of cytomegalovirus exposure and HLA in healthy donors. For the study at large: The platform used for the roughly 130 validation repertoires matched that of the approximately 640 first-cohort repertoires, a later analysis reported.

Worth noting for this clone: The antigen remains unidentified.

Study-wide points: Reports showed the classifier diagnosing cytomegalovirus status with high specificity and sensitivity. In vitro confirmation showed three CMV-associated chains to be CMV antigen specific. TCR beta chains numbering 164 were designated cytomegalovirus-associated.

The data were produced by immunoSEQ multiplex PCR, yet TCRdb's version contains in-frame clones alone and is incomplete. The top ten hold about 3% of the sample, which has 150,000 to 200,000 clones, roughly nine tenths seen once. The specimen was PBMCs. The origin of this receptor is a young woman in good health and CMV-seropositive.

DNA of the CDR3: TGTGCCAGCAGTTTTAGGTCAGGGGGTAGATATTCACCCCTCCACTTT. This gives the protein CASSFRSGGRYSPLHF. The chain joins TRBV28 to TRBJ1-6, with 7 bases aligning to TRBD1. With 3 bases clipped from V and 8 bases from J, the junction kept 10 bases outside the gene matches. In germline, CDR1 is MDHEN, CDR2 SYDVKM. The CDR3 consists of 16 residues.